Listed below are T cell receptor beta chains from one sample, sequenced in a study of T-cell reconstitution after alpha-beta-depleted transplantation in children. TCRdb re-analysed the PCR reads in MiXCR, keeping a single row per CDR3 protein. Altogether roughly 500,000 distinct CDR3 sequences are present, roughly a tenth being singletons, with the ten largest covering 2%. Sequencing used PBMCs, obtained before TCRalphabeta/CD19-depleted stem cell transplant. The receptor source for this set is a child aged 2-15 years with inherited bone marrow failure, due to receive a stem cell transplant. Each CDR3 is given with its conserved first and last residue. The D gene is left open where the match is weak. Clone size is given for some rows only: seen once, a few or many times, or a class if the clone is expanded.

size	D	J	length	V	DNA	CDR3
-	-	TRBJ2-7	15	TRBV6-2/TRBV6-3	TGTGCCAGCAGTTACTCGTCGGGCCAGACGTACGAGCAGTACTTC	CASSYSSGQTYEQYF
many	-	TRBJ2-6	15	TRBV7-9	TGTGCCAGCAGGGACGGGTCCTCTGGGGCCAACGTCCTGACTTTC	CASRDGSSGANVLTF
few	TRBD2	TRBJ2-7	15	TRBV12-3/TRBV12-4	TGTGCCAGCAGCGCGCCCGGGGGGGCAAGGCACGAGCAGTACTTC	CASSAPGGARHEQYF
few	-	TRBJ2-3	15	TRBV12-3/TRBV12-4	TGTGCCAGCAGTTTAAGGGGATTTAGCACAGATACGCAGTATTTT	CASSLRGFSTDTQYF
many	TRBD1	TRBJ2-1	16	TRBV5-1	TGCGCCAGCAGCCCCCCAACAGGGGGCCCCTACAATGAGCAGTTCTTC	CASSPPTGGPYNEQFF
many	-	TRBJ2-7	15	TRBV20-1	TGCAGTGCTAGACCCCCTGGACGTCCTACCTACGAGCAGTACTTC	CSARPPGRPTYEQYF
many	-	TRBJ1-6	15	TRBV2	TGTGCCAGCAGTGAGTTTGGCGCGGGGAATTCACCCCTCCACTTT	CASSEFGAGNSPLHF
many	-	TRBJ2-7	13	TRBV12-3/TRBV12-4	TGTGCCAGCAGAGGCGACAGCTCCTACGAGCAGTACTTC	CASRGDSSYEQYF
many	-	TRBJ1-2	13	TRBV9	TGTGCCAGCAGCGTAGAGTCAGGGCAAGGCTACACCTTC	CASSVESGQGYTF
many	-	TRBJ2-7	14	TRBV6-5	TGTGCCAGCAGTTACTCGAAGGGAGAGGGCGAGCAGTACTTC	CASSYSKGEGEQYF
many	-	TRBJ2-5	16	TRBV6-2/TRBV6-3	TGTGCCAGCAGTTACCCCCTGGGTGGCCTGGGGGAGACCCAGTACTTC	CASSYPLGGLGETQYF
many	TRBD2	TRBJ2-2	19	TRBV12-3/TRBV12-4	TGTGCCAGCAGTTTCCGCAAGAGACTAGCGGGACAGAATGCCGGGGAGCTGTTTTTT	CASSFRKRLAGQNAGELFF
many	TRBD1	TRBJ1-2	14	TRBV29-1	TGCAGCGTTCAATCCGGGACAGGGAACTATGGCTACACCTTC	CSVQSGTGNYGYTF
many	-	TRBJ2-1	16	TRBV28	TGTGCCAGCAGTAAGCCCGGGGCCGACTCCTACAATGAGCAGTTCTTC	CASSKPGADSYNEQFF
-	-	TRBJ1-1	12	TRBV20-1	TGCAGTGCTCACAGGGAGAACACTGAAGCTTTCTTT	CSAHRENTEAFF
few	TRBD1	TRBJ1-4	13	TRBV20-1	TGCAGTGCTCTGGACAGGGTTAATGAAAAACTGTTTTTT	CSALDRVNEKLFF
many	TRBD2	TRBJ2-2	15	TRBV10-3	TGTGCCATCTCACCGACCCTAGCGGGACCCGGGGAGCTGTTTTTT	CAISPTLAGPGELFF
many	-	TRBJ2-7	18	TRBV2	TGTGCCAGCAGTGAAGGGACAGGGGGACTAGCGGACTCCTACGAGCAGTACTTC	CASSEGTGGLADSYEQYF
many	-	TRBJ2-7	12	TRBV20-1	TGCAGTGCCGAGAGCCCTGACTACGAGCAGTACTTC	CSAESPDYEQYF
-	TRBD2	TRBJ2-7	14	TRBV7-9	TGTGCCAGCAGCTCCCAGAGCGGGAGCTCCGAGCAGTACTTC	CASSSQSGSSEQYF
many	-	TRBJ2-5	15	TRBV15	TGTGCCACCAGCAGAGATCCTCCTAGATTGGAGACCCAGTACTTC	CATSRDPPRLETQYF
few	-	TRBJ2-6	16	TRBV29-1	TGCAGCGTTGAGGGGACAAGGTCCTCTGGGGCCAACGTCCTGACTTTC	CSVEGTRSSGANVLTF
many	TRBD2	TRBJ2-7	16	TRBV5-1	TGCGCCAGCAGCTTGGTTCCTAGCGGGGCTTTCTACGAGCAGTACTTC	CASSLVPSGAFYEQYF
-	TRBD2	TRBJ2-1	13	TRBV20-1	TGCAGTGCTAGCCCCACCGGGAGGAGTGAGCAGTTCTTC	CSASPTGRSEQFF
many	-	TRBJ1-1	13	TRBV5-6	TGTGCCAGCAGCCCCAACCCACGAACTGAAGCTTTCTTT	CASSPNPRTEAFF
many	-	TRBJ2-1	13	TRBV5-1	TGCGCCAGCAGCTTGGTGGGCAGGGATGAGCAGTTCTTC	CASSLVGRDEQFF
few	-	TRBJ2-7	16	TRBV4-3	TGCGCCAGCAGCCAAGATGGCCGGGACACCCCCTACGAGCAGTACTTC	CASSQDGRDTPYEQYF
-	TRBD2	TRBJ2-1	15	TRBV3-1	TGTGCCAGCAGCCAAGGGGGACTAGCGGGAGGGCTGAAGTTCTTC	CASSQGGLAGGLKFF
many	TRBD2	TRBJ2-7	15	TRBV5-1	TGCGCCAGCAGCTTTCCCAGGGCGGGAGAAGGCGAGCAGTACTTC	CASSFPRAGEGEQYF
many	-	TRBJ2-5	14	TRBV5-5	TGTGCCAGCAGCTTTTCGGCGGGATGGGAGACCCAGTACTTC	CASSFSAGWETQYF
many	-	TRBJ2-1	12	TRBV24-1	TGTGCCACCAGTGATTTAGCCGATGAGCAGTTCTTC	CATSDLADEQFF
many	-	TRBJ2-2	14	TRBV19	TGTGCCAGTAGGTCCGGGACTTTTACCGGGGAGCTGTTTTTT	CASRSGTFTGELFF
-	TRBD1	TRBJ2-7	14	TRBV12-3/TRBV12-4	TGTGCCAGCAGTAGCGGACAGGGTGTCCACGAGCAGTACTTC	CASSSGQGVHEQYF